The rows below give T cell receptor beta chains drawn from one sample of a study of T cell clonotyping in hematopoietic cell transplantation. Some clones are missing from TCRdb's copy, which holds only in-frame ones; the method was immunoSEQ multiplex PCR. Of around 19,000 clones in the sample, 77% are singletons; the top ten hold under 20%. The sample consisted of peripheral blood mononuclear cells, taken before stem cell transplant. The receptors come from a man in his sixties with acute myeloid leukemia. Some clones in this sample may be carry-over from other donors' samples. CDR3s include the opening cysteine and the closing phenylalanine or tryptophan. Fields, in order: CDR3 DNA, CDR3 protein, J gene, clone size, V gene, D gene. A D gene is named only where the DNA matches it firmly. Clone size is not always given. Where it is, it says once, few, many or a class for expanded clones.

TGTGCCAGCAGTTACTCTCTGATGCGGGATTCACCCCTCCACTTT | CASSYSLMRDSPLHF | TRBJ1-6 | - | TRBV6-5 | -
TGTGCCAGCAGTATGACCGGGCTAATCTACGAGCAGTACTTC | CASSMTGLIYEQYF | TRBJ2-7 | - | TRBV6-5 | -
TGTGCCAGCAGCTTAGCCCTCACCCCGGAGACCCAGTACTTC | CASSLALTPETQYF | TRBJ2-5 | - | TRBV7-2 | -
TGTGCCAGCAGCTTAATGGGTGATAATTCACCCCTCCACTTT | CASSLMGDNSPLHF | TRBJ1-6 | - | TRBV7-2 | -
TGTGCCAGTAAAACTAGCGGGGGGGCCTACGAGCAGTACTTC | CASKTSGGAYEQYF | TRBJ2-7 | - | TRBV19 | TRBD2
TGTGCCAGCAGCTTAGACGGGGGGGCAGCCAAAAACATTCAGTACTTC | CASSLDGGAAKNIQYF | TRBJ2-4 | - | TRBV7-9 | TRBD2
TGTGCCGGGCAGGGATACACCGGGGAGCTGTTTTTT | CAGQGYTGELFF | TRBJ2-2 | - | TRBV19 | -
TGTGCCAGCAGCGCCGGATTACGTGGTTACAATGAGCAGTTCTTC | CASSAGLRGYNEQFF | TRBJ2-1 | - | TRBV9 | -
TGTGCCAGCAGCTTAGGGGTTAGTGCAGATACGCAGTATTTT | CASSLGVSADTQYF | TRBJ2-3 | - | TRBV7-7 | -
TGTGCCAGCAGCTTAGACAGGACTCAGCCCCAGCATTTT | CASSLDRTQPQHF | TRBJ1-5 | - | TRBV7-9 | -
TGCAGCGTCTCGACAGGGTTCCTGGGTAATCAGCCCCAGCATTTT | CSVSTGFLGNQPQHF | TRBJ1-5 | few | TRBV29-1 | TRBD1
TGTGCCAGCCTGGACAGAAGCTCCTACAATGAGCAGTTCTTC | CASLDRSSYNEQFF | TRBJ2-1 | once | TRBV19 | -
TGTGCCAGCAGTTTGCGGGAGGGTGAAAAACTGTTTTTT | CASSLREGEKLFF | TRBJ1-4 | - | TRBV27 | -
TGCGCCAGCAGCCGCGACGACAGGGGGCCGCGATTGTTT | CASSRDDRGPRLF | TRBJ1-1 | once | TRBV4-1 | TRBD1
TGCGCCAGCAGATTAGCGGGAACCTACGAGCAGTACTTC | CASRLAGTYEQYF | TRBJ2-7 | - | TRBV10-2 | TRBD2
TGTGCCAGCAGCCAAAGAGGGCAAGAGACCCAGTACTTC | CASSQRGQETQYF | TRBJ2-5 | few | TRBV14 | -
TGTGCCAGCAGCCCGAACATGGGACCGATGAACTATGGCTACACCTTC | CASSPNMGPMNYGYTF | TRBJ1-2 | - | TRBV5-6 | -
TGTGCCAGTAGTGCGGAGGACAGTTACGAGCAGTACTTC | CASSAEDSYEQYF | TRBJ2-7 | - | TRBV19 | -
TGTGCCAGCAGTTTCCTCGTGAGGGGTCATGAGCAGTTCTTC | CASSFLVRGHEQFF | TRBJ2-1 | - | TRBV27 | -
TGTGCCAGCAGACTAGCCGCCACCTCCTACAATGAGCAGTTCTTC | CASRLAATSYNEQFF | TRBJ2-1 | - | TRBV7-6 | -
TGTGCCAGCAGCTTATTGGTAGATGGGACCCAGTACTTC | CASSLLVDGTQYF | TRBJ2-5 | few | TRBV7-3 | -
TGTGCCAGCAGCCAGATAGGGGCGGGGAGTACCGGGCAGTACTTC | CASSQIGAGSTGQYF | TRBJ2-7 | once | TRBV27 | -
TGTGCCAGTAGTATAGATCTAGAGGATACGCAGTATTTT | CASSIDLEDTQYF | TRBJ2-3 | few | TRBV19 | -
TGCGCCAGCAGCCAAGGATTACGGCAGGGTGAGACCCAGTACTTC | CASSQGLRQGETQYF | TRBJ2-5 | few | TRBV4-1 | -
TGTGCCAGCAGCCAAGAACACAGGGTAATTAGGACTGAAGCTTTCTTT | CASSQEHRVIRTEAFF | TRBJ1-1 | - | TRBV14 | -
TGTGCCAGCAATAAACAGGGGATTGGCACCGGGGAGCTGTTTTTT | CASNKQGIGTGELFF | TRBJ2-2 | - | TRBV6-5 | TRBD1
TGTGCCAGCAGCTTAAATGCGGGGCTCACAGATACGCAGTATTTT | CASSLNAGLTDTQYF | TRBJ2-3 | once | TRBV11-3 | -
TGTGCCAGCAGTTTAGCGTTCTCCTACGAGCAGTACTTC | CASSLAFSYEQYF | TRBJ2-7 | - | TRBV6-5 | -
TGTGCCATCAGGTGGGACAGCTTTACCTACGAGCAGTACTTC | CAIRWDSFTYEQYF | TRBJ2-7 | - | TRBV10-3 | TRBD1
TGTGCCAGCAGTTACAAGGGGGCGGACTATGGCTACACCTTC | CASSYKGADYGYTF | TRBJ1-2 | - | TRBV6-6 | TRBD1
TGTGCCAGCAGCTCACTAGACAGGGCTGGTGGCTACACCTTC | CASSSLDRAGGYTF | TRBJ1-2 | - | TRBV7-2 | TRBD1
TGTGCCAGCAGCTTCAAGGACCGCGGCTACACCTTC | CASSFKDRGYTF | TRBJ1-2 | few | TRBV7-2 | -
TGTGCCTGGAGTGGATCGGGATTTGGTGAAGCTTTCTTT | CAWSGSGFGEAFF | TRBJ1-1 | few | TRBV30 | -
TGTGCCAGCAGCTTGAAGGCCGCCTATACGCAGTATTTT | CASSLKAAYTQYF | TRBJ2-3 | once | TRBV5-8 | -
TGTGCCAGCAGCTTAGCGCAGGGGCTCATGGATTTT | CASSLAQGLMDF | TRBJ2-3 | - | TRBV7-9 | -
TGTGCCAGCAGAAGGACCACTATCCTCTATAATTCACCCCTCCACTTT | CASRRTTILYNSPLHF | TRBJ1-6 | - | TRBV2 | -
TGTGCCAGCACCCAAATTGGGGGGCCTGGAGAGACCCAGTACTTC | CASTQIGGPGETQYF | TRBJ2-5 | - | TRBV7-9 | -
TGTGCCAGCAGCTCGGGTTCACCCCTCCACTTT | CASSSGSPLHF | TRBJ1-6 | - | TRBV7-2 | -
TGTGCCAGCACCCGAGACACCTATGGCTACACCTTC | CASTRDTYGYTF | TRBJ1-2 | - | TRBV2 | -
TGTGCCAGCTCCGGAGTGGAGGCTAGCACAGATACGCAGTATTTT | CASSGVEASTDTQYF | TRBJ2-3 | - | TRBV18 | -
TGCAGCGTTGAAGGGCGAAGTAGGGACATTCAGTACTTC | CSVEGRSRDIQYF | TRBJ2-4 | - | TRBV29-1 | -
TGTGCCAGCAGCACCCGACAGGGGGCTGATCAGCCCCAGCATTTT | CASSTRQGADQPQHF | TRBJ1-5 | once | TRBV7-6 | TRBD1
TGTGCCAGCAGCTTAGAGGCCGACTCCTACAATGAGCAGTTCTTC | CASSLEADSYNEQFF | TRBJ2-1 | - | TRBV7-6 | -
TGCAGCGCCTCCAGGGGCGATAAAACTGAAGCTTTCTTT | CSASRGDKTEAFF | TRBJ1-1 | - | TRBV29-1 | -
TGTGCCAGTACCCTGGTGGGGGGCGCAGATACGCAGTATTTT | CASTLVGGADTQYF | TRBJ2-3 | - | TRBV19 | -
TGTGCCACCAGCGACCGTAATCAGCCCCAGCATTTT | CATSDRNQPQHF | TRBJ1-5 | - | TRBV15 | -
TGCGCCAGCAGCTTTAGTGGGGGGGGCAGAGGCGGCTACACCTTC | CASSFSGGGRGGYTF | TRBJ1-2 | - | TRBV5-1 | -
TGTGCCAGCAGCCGCGCAATAGCGGGGGGGGATGAGCAGTTCTTC | CASSRAIAGGDEQFF | TRBJ2-1 | once | TRBV9 | TRBD2
TGTGCCAGCAGCTTGGAGGACACTGAGCCAACTGAAGCTTTCTTT | CASSLEDTEPTEAFF | TRBJ1-1 | medium-sized | TRBV5-4 | -
TGTGCCAGCAGCTTAGGACAGTATAGCACAGATACGCAGTATTTT | CASSLGQYSTDTQYF | TRBJ2-3 | - | TRBV11-2 | -
TGTGCCTGGAGTTTAGAGGGTTGGGGCTACACCTTC | CAWSLEGWGYTF | TRBJ1-2 | once | TRBV30 | -
TGTGCCAGCAGTCCCCGCGGCTATGGCTACACCTTC | CASSPRGYGYTF | TRBJ1-2 | - | TRBV6-5 | -
TGTGCCAGTAGTATTGGTTCAGTTGCCACTGAAGCTTTCTTT | CASSIGSVATEAFF | TRBJ1-1 | - | TRBV19 | -